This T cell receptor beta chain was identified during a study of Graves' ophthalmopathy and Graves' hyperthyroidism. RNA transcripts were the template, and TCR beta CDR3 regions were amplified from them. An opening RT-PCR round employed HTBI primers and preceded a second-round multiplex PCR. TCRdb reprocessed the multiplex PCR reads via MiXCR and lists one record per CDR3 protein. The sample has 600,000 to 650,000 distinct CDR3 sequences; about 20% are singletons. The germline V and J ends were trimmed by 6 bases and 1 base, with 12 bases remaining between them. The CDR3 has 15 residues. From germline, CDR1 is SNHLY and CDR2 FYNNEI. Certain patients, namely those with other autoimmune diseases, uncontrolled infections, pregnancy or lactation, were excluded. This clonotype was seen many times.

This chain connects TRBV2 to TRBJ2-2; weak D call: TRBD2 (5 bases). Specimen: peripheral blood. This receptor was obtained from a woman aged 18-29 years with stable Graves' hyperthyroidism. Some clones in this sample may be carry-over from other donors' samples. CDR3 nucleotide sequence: TGTGCCAGCAGGGGGTATGGAGGGAACACCGGGGAGCTGTTTTTT. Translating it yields CASRGYGGNTGELFF.